This passage covers 22 T cell receptor beta chains from one sample sequenced in a study of T cell changes during pregnancy in multiple sclerosis. The table came from immunoSEQ multiplex PCR; TCRdb's copy has only in-frame clones and leaves some out. The table records approximately 88,000 clones, around 94% of them present only once. The sequencing used peripheral blood, collected in the first trimester of pregnancy. The receptors shown here come from a female donor with multiple sclerosis, enrolled in a pregnancy study.

The CDR3 sequence: CASSPAGGRRYEQYF. DNA for the CDR3: TGTGCCAGCAGCCCCGCGGGCGGGCGCCGTTACGAGCAGTACTTC. The rearrangement joins TRBV27 to TRBJ2-7; the D gene is possibly TRBD2 (5 bases). V lost 6 bases and J 4 bases, leaving 19 bases between the germline ends. The CDR3 loop spans 15 amino acids. Germline V gene lookup returns CDR1 MNHEY and CDR2 SMNVEV (reference sequence).

This clone was observed a single time. The J gene is TRBJ2-2, the V gene TRBV7-3, with TRBD2 matching 8 bases. J gave up 6 bases and V 5 bases, and 5 bases lay outside the gene matches. Germline V gene lookup returns CDR1 SGHTA and CDR2 FQGTGA. The CDR3 length is 14 residues. In DNA, the CDR3 is TGTGCCAGCAGCGCCAGGACTAGCTCCGGGGAGCTGTTTTTT. This translates into CASSARTSSGELFF.

The table lists this clone with a few counts. The chain links TRBV6-6 to TRBJ1-3; D might be TRBD1 (6 bases). Trimming removed 6 bases at V and 6 bases at J, with 15 bases between. This CDR3 has 14 residues. Germline CDR1 reads MNHNY; CDR2 reads SVGAGI (reference sequence). The CDR3, as DNA: TGTGCCAGCAGCCGCACCAGGGGCGAAAACACCATATATTTT. Amino acids: CASSRTRGENTIYF.

This clone occurred once. The V call is TRBV27, the J call TRBJ1-5, with 7 bases fitting TRBD1. The J segment lost 5 bases and the V segment lost 7 bases, leaving 2 bases of the junction unmatched. This CDR3 spans 12 amino acids. Germline-derived CDR1 and CDR2 are MNHEY and SMNVEV (reference sequence). The CDR3 bases are TGTGCCAGCAAGGGGGCGGATCAGCCCCAGCATTTT. Encoded protein: CASKGADQPQHF.

Turning to this clone: The same CDR3 also results from other DNA sequences found in this sample. The chain is built from TRBV27 and TRBJ1-5; tentatively, D is TRBD1 (6 bases). Germline V lookup: CDR1 MNHEY, CDR2 SMNVEV (reference sequence). The CDR3 consists of 14 residues. The V and J ends lost 5 bases and 2 bases respectively, with 10 bases between them. CDR3 nucleotides: TGTGCCAGCAGTCCCCGACAGGGCAATCAGCCCCAGCATTTT. This sequence encodes CASSPRQGNQPQHF.

The chain carries TRBV2 and TRBJ1-1, with TRBD1 matching 7 bases. Germline lookup yields CDR1 SNHLY and CDR2 FYNNEI. The ends lost 6 bases at V and 4 bases at J; junction bases unmatched: 5. CDR3 length: 13 residues. As DNA, the CDR3 is TGTGCCAGCAGCGACAGGGTCGGCACTGAAGCTTTCTTT. As protein: CASSDRVGTEAFF.

The V gene is TRBV27, the J gene TRBJ2-7, with TRBD2 identical over 9 bases. The CDR3 loop spans 14 amino acids. Germline V lookup: CDR1 MNHEY, CDR2 SMNVEV (reference sequence). The V gene end was trimmed by 10 bases and the J gene end by 2 bases; junction bases not matched to a gene: 9. CDR3 residues: CATEAGGPTYEQYF. The CDR3 DNA sequence: TGTGCCACCGAAGCGGGAGGTCCGACCTACGAGCAGTACTTC.

CDR3 in DNA: TGTGCCAGCAGTTTACCCGGGGGCTATGGCTACACCTTC. Protein product: CASSLPGGYGYTF. The J gene is TRBJ1-2, the V gene TRBV28; D is possibly TRBD1 (5 bases). This CDR3 spans 13 amino acids. The ends were cut back, 2 bases at V and 4 bases at J, with 8 bases in the middle. CDR1 is MDHEN, CDR2 SYDVKM, per germline.

This clone was counted once. The rearrangement links TRBV10-3 to TRBJ1-5; 9 bases fit TRBD1. Trimming took 10 bases from V and 6 from J; bases not matched to a gene: 13. The CDR3 spans 15 residues. Germline loops: CDR1 ENHRY, CDR2 SYGVKD. CDR3 DNA: TGTGCCACAGTAGTAAGGGACAGGGTGCTTCAGCCCCAGCATTTT. It translates to CATVVRDRVLQPQHF.

The rearrangement links TRBV9 to TRBJ1-2; D may be TRBD1 (6 bases). The CDR3 totals 15 residues. Trimming removed 0 bases at V and 3 bases at J, with 12 bases between. Germline lookup yields CDR1 SGDLS and CDR2 YYNGEE. CDR3 nucleotides: TGTGCCAGCAGCGTAGGTAGGGGGAGCTACTATGGCTACACCTTC. The encoded protein is CASSVGRGSYYGYTF.

This clone was detected once. The chain couples TRBV4-2 to TRBJ1-5; the D gene is possibly TRBD1 (6 bases). This CDR3 region has 14 residues. The germline V gene has CDR1 LGHNA and CDR2 YNFKEQ. V lost 3 bases and J lost 2, with 8 bases in between. The CDR3 here is CASSQAGGNQPQHF. As DNA, the CDR3 is TGTGCCAGCAGCCAGGCAGGGGGCAATCAGCCCCAGCATTTT.

This chain connects TRBV25-1 to TRBJ1-1, with no clear D. CDR1 and CDR2 (germline): MGHDK, SYGVNS. V was pared by 0 bases and J by 2 bases, with 10 bases between. There are 15 residues in the CDR3. Here the CDR3 DNA reads TGTGCCAGCAGTGAATATGGTTCAGGCAACACTGAAGCTTTCTTT. Translated: CASSEYGSGNTEAFF.

The J gene is TRBJ1-1, the V gene TRBV5-4; 7 bases are a match to TRBD1. The germline CDR1 and CDR2 sequences are SGHNT and YYREEE (reference sequence). V was pared by 4 bases and J by 5 bases, with 5 bases of the junction left unmatched. The CDR3 consists of 13 residues. CDR3 sequence reads: CASSEGQITEAFF. The CDR3 DNA reads TGTGCCAGCAGCGAGGGACAGATAACTGAAGCTTTCTTT.

This clone was seen a few times. At the DNA level, this CDR3 is encoded by other sequences in the same sample as well. The chain joins TRBV6-1 to TRBJ2-7; no clear D. The V end was cut by 3 bases, the J end by 3 bases, with 6 bases between. The germline CDR1 and CDR2 sequences are MNHNS and SASEGT. This CDR3 is 12 amino acids long. This CDR3 reads CASSESSYEQYF. The CDR3, as DNA: TGTGCCAGCAGTGAGTCCAGCTACGAGCAGTACTTC.

V usage is TRBV5-5 and J usage is TRBJ1-5; D remains unclear. Trimming removed 2 bases from V and 0 bases from J, with 9 bases in between. The CDR3 spans 15 residues. CDR1 and CDR2 (germline): SGHKS, YYEKEE (reference sequence). CDR3 region: CASSLYPGSNQPQHF. The CDR3 nucleotides read TGTGCCAGCAGCTTATATCCGGGTAGCAATCAGCCCCAGCATTTT. Filled out from reference TRBV5-5 and TRBJ1-5, the complete variable domain reads DAGVTQSPTHLIKTRGQQVTLRCSPISGHKSVSWYQQVLGQGPQFIFQYYEKEERGRGNFPDRFSARQFPNYSSELNVNALLLGDSALYLCASSLYPGSNQPQHFGDGTRLSIL.

The rearrangement uses TRBV6-4 and TRBJ2-1; 7 bases are a match to TRBD2. The CDR3 is made up of 15 amino acids. Germline V gives CDR1 MRHNA, CDR2 SNTAGT. With V trimmed by 0 bases and J by 3 bases, 2 bases remained unmatched. CDR3 coding DNA: TGTGCCAGCAGTGACTCGGGGGACTACTACAATGAGCAGTTCTTC. This gives the protein CASSDSGDYYNEQFF.

This clone occurred a few times. In DNA, the CDR3 is TGTGCCAGCTCACCAATGGCCGGGGATGAGCAGTTCTTC. As protein: CASSPMAGDEQFF. The V and J genes are TRBV18 and TRBJ2-1, with D possibly matching TRBD2 (5 bases). The V end lost 2 bases, the J end lost 8 bases, and 10 bases lay between the germline ends. Germline CDR1 KGHSH, CDR2 LQKENI. The CDR3 extends over 13 amino acids.

The rearrangement uses TRBV19 and TRBJ2-2; D may be TRBD1 (5 bases). The CDR3 has 18 residues. CDR1 and CDR2 (germline): LNHDA, SQIVND (reference sequence). V lost 3 bases and J lost 1, with 18 bases in between. The CDR3 reads CASSMASRGQGNTGELFF. The CDR3 DNA reads as TGTGCCAGTAGTATGGCAAGTAGGGGCCAAGGGAACACCGGGGAGCTGTTTTTT.

CDR3 in DNA: TGTGCCAGCAACAAAGGGGGCCCGAACTATGGCTACACCTTC. Translation gives CASNKGGPNYGYTF. The rearrangement uses TRBV28 and TRBJ1-2; the match to TRBD1 covers 7 bases. The CDR3 extends over 14 amino acids. Germline CDR1 reads MDHEN; CDR2 reads SYDVKM. Unmatched junction bases numbered 7, after V lost 7 bases and J lost 2 bases.

The chain uses TRBV18 and TRBJ2-3, with 10 bases matching TRBD2. CDR3 size: 14 residues. Unmatched junction bases numbered 5, after V lost 6 bases and J lost 5 bases. Germline-derived CDR1 and CDR2 are KGHSH and LQKENI. CDR3 sequence reads: CASSYGTSVDTQYF. The CDR3, as DNA: TGTGCCAGCTCCTATGGGACTAGCGTAGATACGCAGTATTTT.

This sequence joins TRBV5-1 and TRBJ2-7; no definite D call. Trimming cost V 4 bases and J 0 bases, with 17 bases left between them. The CDR3 sequence is 16 residues long. Germline CDR1 reads SGHRS; CDR2 reads YFSETQ. For the CDR3, the DNA is TGCGCCAGCAGCGCGGAATTCGATTTGGGCTCCTACGAGCAGTACTTC. Its translation is CASSAEFDLGSYEQYF. The full variable domain, rest sourced from reference TRBV5-1 and TRBJ2-7, is KAGVTQTPRYLIKTRGQQVTLSCSPISGHRSVSWYQQTPGQGLQFLFEYFSETQRNKGNFPGRFSGRQFSNSRSEMNVSTLELGDSALYLCASSAEFDLGSYEQYFGPGTRLTVT.

This rearrangement joins TRBV7-2 to TRBJ1-1; D might be TRBD1 (5 bases). V dropped 5 bases and J dropped 3 bases, with 10 bases sitting between them. CDR3 length equals 13 residues. Germline V gives CDR1 SGHTA, CDR2 FQGNSA. The CDR3 spells CASSMTDYTEAFF. CDR3 nucleotide sequence: TGTGCCAGCAGCATGACAGATTACACTGAAGCTTTCTTT.